Listed here are 18 T cell receptor beta chains from one sample, sequenced in a study of control samples from healthy donors and cancer patients. TCRdb's table, derived via immunoSEQ multiplex PCR, lists solely in-frame clones and lacks some. Of roughly 49,000 clones in the sample, almost 90% are singletons; the top ten hold just under 40%. Input material: PBMCs. The receptor set was obtained from a man aged 50 to 59 with head and neck cancer.

The chain joins TRBV6-4 to TRBJ2-3; 7 bases are shared with TRBD1. This CDR3 comprises 14 residues. Unmatched junction bases numbered 10, after V lost 11 bases and J lost 2 bases. CDR1 is MRHNA, CDR2 SNTAGT, per germline. CDR3 nucleotides: TGTGCCGCGGGTGCAGGGGGAGCCACAGATACGCAGTATTTT. Translation: CAAGAGGATDTQYF.

V is TRBV5-5 and J is TRBJ1-1; D gene uncertain. V was trimmed by 1 base and J by 3 bases, leaving 13 bases between them. This CDR3 is built from 15 residues. Germline loops: CDR1 SGHKS, CDR2 YYEKEE (reference sequence). CDR3 coding DNA: TGTGCCAGCAGCTTGTGGATCGGCGCAGACACTGAAGCTTTCTTT. Amino acid sequence: CASSLWIGADTEAFF.

J is TRBJ1-1 and V is TRBV6-2 or TRBV6-3; 8 positions match TRBD1. Losses at the gene ends were 3 bases for V and 4 bases for J; bases not matched to a gene: 4. Germline V CDR1 and CDR2: MNHEY, SVGEGT. The length of the CDR3 is 14 residues. The CDR3 nucleotides read TGTGCCAGCAGTTATCACGACAGGGGCACTGAAGCTTTCTTT. As protein: CASSYHDRGTEAFF.

In this sample, this clone turned up a few times. The V call is TRBV29-1, the J call TRBJ2-7; D ambiguous. The germline V gene encodes CDR1 SQVTM and CDR2 ANQGSEA. The CDR3 totals 13 residues. V lost 1 base and J 3 bases, leaving 10 bases between the germline ends. DNA of the CDR3: TGCAGCGTTGAAGTCCAGTTTGGCTACGAGCAGTACTTC. Translation: CSVEVQFGYEQYF.

The chain joins TRBV2 to TRBJ2-7; 7 bases align to TRBD2. CDR1 and CDR2 (germline): SNHLY, FYNNEI. V was pared by 4 bases and J by 3 bases, with 3 bases of the junction left unmatched. This CDR3 is built from 13 residues. CDR3 amino acids: CASSVGGIYEQYF. CDR3 nucleotides: TGTGCCAGCAGTGTCGGGGGGATCTACGAGCAGTACTTC.

This sequence joins TRBV4-1 and TRBJ2-2, with 7 bases aligning to TRBD1. The length of the CDR3 is 14 residues. Trimming removed 6 bases from V and 6 bases from J; junction bases left unmatched: 7. Germline CDR1 and CDR2: MGHRA and YSYEKL. This CDR3 is CASSPDRAPGELFF. Here the CDR3 DNA reads TGCGCCAGCAGTCCCGACAGGGCCCCCGGGGAGCTGTTTTTT.

The sample holds one count of this clone. The chain carries TRBV5-1 and TRBJ2-2; D gene unclear. Germline V lookup: CDR1 SGHRS, CDR2 YFSETQ. The CDR3 contains 18 residues. Trimming shortened V by 1 base and J by 0 bases, and 16 bases separated the two germline ends. The CDR3 region has the DNA TGCGCCAGCAGCTTGCAAGGAGTTCGATCAACGAACACCGGGGAGCTGTTTTTT. Translation: CASSLQGVRSTNTGELFF.

This clone appeared once. The chain carries TRBV6-4 and TRBJ2-4; the D is unclear. The germline V and J ends were trimmed by 3 bases and 9 bases, with 12 bases remaining between them. The CDR3 contains 13 residues. Germline CDR1 reads MRHNA; CDR2 reads SNTAGT. This chain's CDR3 is CASSEAPYGIQYF. CDR3 DNA sequence: TGTGCCAGCAGTGAAGCCCCTTACGGCATTCAGTACTTC.

CDR3 bases: TGTGCCAGCAGTTTATACAAAGAGCATGAGCAGTTCTTC. It translates to CASSLYKEHEQFF. The chain has TRBV12-3 or TRBV12-4 and TRBJ2-1; D not resolved. V lost 2 bases to trimming and J lost 8 bases, with 10 bases between them. The CDR3 consists of 13 residues.

This sequence joins TRBV28 and TRBJ1-2; 8 nucleotides match TRBD1. CDR3 length: 14 residues. Looked up from germline, CDR1 is MDHEN and CDR2 is SYDVKM. V was pared by 5 bases and J by 2 bases, with 4 bases of the junction left unmatched. CDR3 nucleotides: TGTGCCAGCAGTCCAGGGGGCGCGAACTATGGCTACACCTTC. Translating gives CASSPGGANYGYTF.

The chain joins TRBV7-9 to TRBJ2-3; D remains ambiguous. The ends were cut back, 4 bases at V and 0 bases at J, with 8 bases in the middle. CDR1 is SEHNR and CDR2 is FQNEAQ in the germline V gene (reference sequence). This CDR3 spans 14 amino acids. The CDR3, as DNA: TGTGCCAGCAGCTCTCAATATAGCACAGATACGCAGTATTTT. Its protein product is CASSSQYSTDTQYF.

The rearrangement uses TRBV29-1 and TRBJ1-3; 7 bases align to TRBD1. This CDR3 contains 13 residues. Germline V gene data show CDR1 as SQVTM and CDR2 as ANQGSEA. V trimming: 8 bases; J trimming: 3 bases; junction bases outside the gene matches: 7. This chain's CDR3 is CSTRQGGGNTIYF. The CDR3 DNA follows: TGCAGCACTAGACAGGGAGGTGGAAACACCATATATTTT.

V and J are TRBV18 and TRBJ2-5, with 7 bases that match TRBD1. CDR3 length: 16 amino acids. V lost 6 bases to trimming and J lost 1 base; unmatched junction nucleotides: 11. CDR1 KGHSH and CDR2 LQKENI come from the germline V gene. DNA for the CDR3: TGTGCCAGCTCCCCTTTTGGACAGGACCTCCAAGAGACCCAGTACTTC. The encoded protein is CASSPFGQDLQETQYF.

The chain employs TRBV7-8 and TRBJ2-5; D is ambiguous. Germline V gene sequence: CDR1 SGHVS, CDR2 FQNEAQ. The CDR3 is made up of 14 amino acids. V lost 0 bases and J 5 bases, leaving 10 bases between the germline ends. CDR3 in DNA: TGTGCCAGCAGCTTAGCTGTAGGGTCGGAGACCCAGTACTTC. Protein: CASSLAVGSETQYF. The full variable domain, rest sourced from reference TRBV7-8 and TRBJ2-5, is GAGVSQSPRYKVAKRGQDVALRCDPISGHVSLFWYQQALGQGPEFLTYFQNEAQLDKSGLPSDRFFAERPEGSVSTLKIQRTQQEDSAVYLCASSLAVGSETQYFGPGTRLLVL.

DNA for the CDR3: TGCGCCAGCAGCCAAGACGGGGGTCTTGAAGCTTTCTTT. Protein product: CASSQDGGLEAFF. The chain uses TRBV4-3 and TRBJ1-1, with a possible D match to TRBD1 (5 bases). V lost 0 bases to trimming and J lost 7 bases, with 9 bases between them. CDR1 is LGHNA, CDR2 YSLEER, per germline. CDR3 size: 13 residues.

The chain is built from TRBV5-1 and TRBJ1-1; TRBD1 agrees at 7 bases. The trim removed 5 bases at V and 2 bases at J, leaving 9 bases unmatched. This CDR3 is built from 15 residues. The V gene's germline CDR1 is SGHRS and CDR2 YFSETQ. Here the CDR3 DNA reads TGCGCCAGCAGGACCGGGACAGACACCAACACTGAAGCTTTCTTT. Translating it yields CASRTGTDTNTEAFF.

The table lists this clone with a few counts. The chain combines TRBV11-2 with TRBJ2-7; 7 nucleotides align to TRBD1. Germline CDR1 reads SGHAT; CDR2 reads FQNNGV. The CDR3 loop spans 16 amino acids. The V and J ends lost 0 bases and 3 bases, in that order; junction bases with no gene match: 8. CDR3 DNA sequence: TGTGCCAGCAGCTTAGATTTGGCAGGGGGTGTCTACGAGCAGTACTTC. This gives the protein CASSLDLAGGVYEQYF.

The chain uses TRBV6-1 and TRBJ2-3, with D perhaps matching TRBD2 (6 bases). Germline CDR1 and CDR2: MNHNS and SASEGT. This CDR3 is built from 13 residues. Deletions cut 0 bases from V and 10 bases from J, with 11 bases between. DNA for the CDR3: TGTGCCAGCAGTGAAGCACGGCGGGGACCGCAGTATTTT. Protein: CASSEARRGPQYF.